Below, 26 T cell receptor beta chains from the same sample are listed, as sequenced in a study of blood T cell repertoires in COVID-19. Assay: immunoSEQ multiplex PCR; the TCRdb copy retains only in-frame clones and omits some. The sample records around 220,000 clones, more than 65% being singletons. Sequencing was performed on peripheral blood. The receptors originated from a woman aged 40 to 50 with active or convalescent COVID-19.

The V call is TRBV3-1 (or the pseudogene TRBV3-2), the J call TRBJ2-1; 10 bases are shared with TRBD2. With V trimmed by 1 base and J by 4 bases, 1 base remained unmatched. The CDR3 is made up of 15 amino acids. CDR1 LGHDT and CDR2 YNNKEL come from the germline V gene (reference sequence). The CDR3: CASSQGAGGYNEQFF. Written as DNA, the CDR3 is TGTGCCAGCAGCCAAGGAGCGGGGGGGTACAATGAGCAGTTCTTC.

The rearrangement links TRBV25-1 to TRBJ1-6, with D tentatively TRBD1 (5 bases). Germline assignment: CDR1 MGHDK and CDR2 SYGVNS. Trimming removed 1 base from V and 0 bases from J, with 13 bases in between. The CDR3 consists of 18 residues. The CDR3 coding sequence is TGTGCCAGCAGTGAATTCGGGAGGGGAAGCTCCTATAATTCACCCCTCCACTTT. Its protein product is CASSEFGRGSSYNSPLHF.

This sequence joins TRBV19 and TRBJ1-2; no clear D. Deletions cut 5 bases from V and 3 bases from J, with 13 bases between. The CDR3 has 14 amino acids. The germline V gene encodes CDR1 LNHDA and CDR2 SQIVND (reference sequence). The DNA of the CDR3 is TGTGCCAGTAGTGCTACAGCAGCCTACTATGGCTACACCTTC. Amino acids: CASSATAAYYGYTF.

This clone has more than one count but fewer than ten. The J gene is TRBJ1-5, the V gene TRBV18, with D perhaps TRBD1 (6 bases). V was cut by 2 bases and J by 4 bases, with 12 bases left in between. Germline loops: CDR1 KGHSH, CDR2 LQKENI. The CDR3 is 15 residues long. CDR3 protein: CASSPTGQNNQPQHF. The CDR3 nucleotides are TGTGCCAGCTCACCAACGGGACAAAATAATCAGCCCCAGCATTTT.

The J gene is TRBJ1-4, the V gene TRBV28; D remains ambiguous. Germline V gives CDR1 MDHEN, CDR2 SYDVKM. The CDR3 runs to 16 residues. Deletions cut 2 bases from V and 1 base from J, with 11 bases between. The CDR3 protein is CASSLAGVGTNEKLFF. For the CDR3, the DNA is TGTGCCAGCAGTTTAGCCGGGGTCGGAACTAATGAAAAACTGTTTTTT.

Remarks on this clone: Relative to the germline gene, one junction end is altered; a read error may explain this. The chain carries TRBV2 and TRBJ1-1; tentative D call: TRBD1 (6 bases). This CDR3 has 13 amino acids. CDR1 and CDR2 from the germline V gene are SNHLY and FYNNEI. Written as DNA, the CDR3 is TGTGCCAGCAAGGGGGGGGGCCTACCTGAGGCTTTCTTT. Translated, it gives CASKGGGLPEAFF.

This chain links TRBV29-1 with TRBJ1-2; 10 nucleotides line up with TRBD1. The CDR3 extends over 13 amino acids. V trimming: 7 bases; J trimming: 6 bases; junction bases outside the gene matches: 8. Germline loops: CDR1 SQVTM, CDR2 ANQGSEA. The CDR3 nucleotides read TGCAGCGGTGACAGGGGGCTTGTTAATGGCTACACCTTC. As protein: CSGDRGLVNGYTF.

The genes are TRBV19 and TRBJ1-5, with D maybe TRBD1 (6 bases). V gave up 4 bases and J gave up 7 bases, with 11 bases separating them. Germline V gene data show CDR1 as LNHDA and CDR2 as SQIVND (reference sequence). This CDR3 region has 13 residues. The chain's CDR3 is CASSTGDWQPQHF. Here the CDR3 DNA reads TGTGCCAGTAGTACAGGGGATTGGCAGCCCCAGCATTTT.

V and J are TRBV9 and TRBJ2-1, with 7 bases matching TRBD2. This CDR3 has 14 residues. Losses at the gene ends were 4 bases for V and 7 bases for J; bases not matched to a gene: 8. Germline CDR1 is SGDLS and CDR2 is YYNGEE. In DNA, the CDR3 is TGTGCCAGCAGCTCCTCGCCCGGGGGGAATGAGCAGTTCTTC. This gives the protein CASSSSPGGNEQFF.

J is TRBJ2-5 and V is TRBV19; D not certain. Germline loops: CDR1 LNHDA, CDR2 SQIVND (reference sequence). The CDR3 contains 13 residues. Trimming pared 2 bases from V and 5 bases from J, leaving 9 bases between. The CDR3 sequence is CASSISDGETQYF. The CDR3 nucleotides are TGTGCCAGTAGTATAAGCGACGGGGAGACCCAGTACTTC. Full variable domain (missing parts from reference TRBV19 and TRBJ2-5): DGGITQSPKYLFRKEGQNVTLSCEQNLNHDAMYWYRQDPGQGLRLIYYSQIVNDFQKGDIAEGYSVSREKKESFPLTVTSAQKNPTAFYLCASSISDGETQYFGPGTRLLVL.

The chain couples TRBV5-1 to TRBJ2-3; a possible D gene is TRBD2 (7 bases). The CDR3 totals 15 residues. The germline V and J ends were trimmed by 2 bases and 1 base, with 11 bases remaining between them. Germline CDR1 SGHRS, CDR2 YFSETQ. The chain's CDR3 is CASSFGRGRTDTQYF. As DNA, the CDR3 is TGCGCCAGCAGCTTCGGGCGGGGGCGCACAGATACGCAGTATTTT. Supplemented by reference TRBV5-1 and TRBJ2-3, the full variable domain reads KAGVTQTPRYLIKTRGQQVTLSCSPISGHRSVSWYQQTPGQGLQFLFEYFSETQRNKGNFPGRFSGRQFSNSRSEMNVSTLELGDSALYLCASSFGRGRTDTQYFGPGTRLTVL.

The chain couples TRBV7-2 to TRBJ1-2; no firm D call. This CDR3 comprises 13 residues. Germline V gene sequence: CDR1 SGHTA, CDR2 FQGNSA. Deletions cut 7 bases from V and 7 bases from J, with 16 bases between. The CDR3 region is CASISFRVIGYTF. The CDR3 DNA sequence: TGTGCCAGCATTTCCTTCCGAGTTATTGGCTACACCTTC.

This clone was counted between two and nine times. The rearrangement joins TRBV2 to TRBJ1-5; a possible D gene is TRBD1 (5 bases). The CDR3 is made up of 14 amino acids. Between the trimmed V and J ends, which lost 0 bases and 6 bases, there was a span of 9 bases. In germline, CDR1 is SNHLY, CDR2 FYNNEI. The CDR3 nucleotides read TGTGCCAGCAGTGAAGCCCAGGGAAGTCAGCCCCAGCATTTT. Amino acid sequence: CASSEAQGSQPQHF.

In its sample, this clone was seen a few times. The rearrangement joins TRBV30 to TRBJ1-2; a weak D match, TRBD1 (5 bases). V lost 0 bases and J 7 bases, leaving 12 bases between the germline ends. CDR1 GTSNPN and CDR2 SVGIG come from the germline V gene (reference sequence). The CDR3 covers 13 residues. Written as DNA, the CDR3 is TGTGCCTGGAGTGTACAATCTCAGGGTGGCTACACCTTC. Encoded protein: CAWSVQSQGGYTF.

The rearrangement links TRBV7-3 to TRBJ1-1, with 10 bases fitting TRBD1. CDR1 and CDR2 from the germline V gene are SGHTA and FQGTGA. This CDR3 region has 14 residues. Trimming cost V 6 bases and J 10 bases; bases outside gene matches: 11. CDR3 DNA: TGTGCCAGCAGTCAGAATGGCGGGACAGGGGTAGCTTTCTTT. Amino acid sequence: CASSQNGGTGVAFF.

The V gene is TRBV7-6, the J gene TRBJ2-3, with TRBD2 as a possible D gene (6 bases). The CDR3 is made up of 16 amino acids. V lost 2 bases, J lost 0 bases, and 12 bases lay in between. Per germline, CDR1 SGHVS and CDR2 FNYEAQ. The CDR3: CASSLMGGTSTDTQYF. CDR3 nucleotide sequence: TGTGCCAGCAGCTTAATGGGGGGAACTAGCACAGATACGCAGTATTTT.

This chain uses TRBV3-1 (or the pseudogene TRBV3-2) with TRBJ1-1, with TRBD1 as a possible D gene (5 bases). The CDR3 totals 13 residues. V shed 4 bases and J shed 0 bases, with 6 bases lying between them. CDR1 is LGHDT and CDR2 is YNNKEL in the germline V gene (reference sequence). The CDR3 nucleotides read TGTGCCAGCAGCCGACAGATGAACACTGAAGCTTTCTTT. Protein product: CASSRQMNTEAFF.

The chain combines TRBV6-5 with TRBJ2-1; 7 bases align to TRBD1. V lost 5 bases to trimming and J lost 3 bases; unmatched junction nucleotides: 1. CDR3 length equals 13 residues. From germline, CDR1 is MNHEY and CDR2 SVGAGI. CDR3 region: CASSNRGYNEQFF. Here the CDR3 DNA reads TGTGCCAGCAGTAACAGGGGCTACAATGAGCAGTTCTTC.

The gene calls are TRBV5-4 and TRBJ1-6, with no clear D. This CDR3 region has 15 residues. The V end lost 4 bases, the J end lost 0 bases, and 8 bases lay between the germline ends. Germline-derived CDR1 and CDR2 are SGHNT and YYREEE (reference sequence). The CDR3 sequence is CASSPGSSYNSPLHF. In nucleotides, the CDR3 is TGTGCCAGCAGCCCAGGAAGCTCCTATAATTCACCCCTCCACTTT.

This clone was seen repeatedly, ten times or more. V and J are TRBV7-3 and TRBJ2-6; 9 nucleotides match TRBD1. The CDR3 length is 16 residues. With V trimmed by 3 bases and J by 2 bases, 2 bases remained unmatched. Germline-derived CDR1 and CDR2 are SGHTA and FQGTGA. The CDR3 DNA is TGTGCCAGCAGCTTCACAGGGGGCACTGGGGCCAACGTCCTGACTTTC. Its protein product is CASSFTGGTGANVLTF.

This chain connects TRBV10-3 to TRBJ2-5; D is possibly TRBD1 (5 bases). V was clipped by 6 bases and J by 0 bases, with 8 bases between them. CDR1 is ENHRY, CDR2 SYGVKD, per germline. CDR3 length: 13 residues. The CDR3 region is CAIRTENQETQYF. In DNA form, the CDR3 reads TGTGCCATCAGGACAGAAAACCAAGAGACCCAGTACTTC.

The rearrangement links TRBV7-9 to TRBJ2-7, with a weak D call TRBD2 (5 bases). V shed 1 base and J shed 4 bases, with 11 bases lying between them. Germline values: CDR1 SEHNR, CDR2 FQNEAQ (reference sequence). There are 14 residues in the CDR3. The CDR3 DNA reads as TGTGCCAGCAGCTTAGAAGGAGGTATTTACGAGCAGTACTTC. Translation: CASSLEGGIYEQYF. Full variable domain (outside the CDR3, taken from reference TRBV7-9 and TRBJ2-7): DTGVSQNPRHKITKRGQNVTFRCDPISEHNRLYWYRQTLGQGPEFLTYFQNEAQLEKSRLLSDRFSAERPKGSFSTLEIQRTEQGDSAMYLCASSLEGGIYEQYFGPGTRLTVT.

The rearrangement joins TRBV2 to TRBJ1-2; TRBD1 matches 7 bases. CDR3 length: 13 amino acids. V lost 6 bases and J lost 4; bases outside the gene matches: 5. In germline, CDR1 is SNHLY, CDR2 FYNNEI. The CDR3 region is CASREDRTYGYTF. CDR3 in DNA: TGTGCCAGCAGGGAGGACAGGACCTATGGCTACACCTTC. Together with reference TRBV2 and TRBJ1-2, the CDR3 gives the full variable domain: EPEVTQTPSHQVTQMGQEVILRCVPISNHLYFYWYRQILGQKVEFLVSFYNNEISEKSEIFDDQFSVERPDGSNFTLKIRSTKLEDSAMYFCASREDRTYGYTFGSGTRLTVV.

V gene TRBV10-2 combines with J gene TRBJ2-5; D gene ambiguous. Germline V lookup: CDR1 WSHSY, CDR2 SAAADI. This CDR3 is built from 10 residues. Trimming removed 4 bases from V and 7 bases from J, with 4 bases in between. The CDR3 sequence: CASSGGTQYF. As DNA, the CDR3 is TGCGCCAGCAGTGGAGGGACCCAGTACTTC.

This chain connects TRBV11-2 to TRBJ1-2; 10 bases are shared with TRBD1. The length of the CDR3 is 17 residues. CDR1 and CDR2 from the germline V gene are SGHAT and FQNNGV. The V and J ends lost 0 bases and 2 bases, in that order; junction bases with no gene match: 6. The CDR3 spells CASSLDAGQGGNYGYTF. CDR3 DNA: TGTGCCAGCAGCTTAGATGCTGGACAGGGGGGAAACTATGGCTACACCTTC.

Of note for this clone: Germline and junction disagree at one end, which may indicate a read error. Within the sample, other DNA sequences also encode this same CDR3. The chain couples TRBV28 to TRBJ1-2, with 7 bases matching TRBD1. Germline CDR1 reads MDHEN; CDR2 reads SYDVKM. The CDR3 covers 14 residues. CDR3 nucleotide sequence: TGCGCCAGCAGAAGAAACAGGGGCTCCTATGGCTACACCTTC. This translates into CASRRNRGSYGYTF.